This entry lists 14 T cell receptor beta chains sequenced from one sample in a study of T cells in localized non-small cell lung cancer (dated by TCRdb to 2020 to 2022). The library came from the immunoSEQ multiplex PCR assay. Here the immuneACCESS table is served through TCRdb, limited to in-frame sequences with V and J called. Missing clones are a known gap in these copies; in checked studies unresolved V genes cover under half, and the rest lacks a known reason. For this sample there are roughly 17,000 clones; 80% to 90% appear just once. The ten largest clones capture 3% to 4.5% of the sample. The specimen comprised peripheral blood, sampled before any cancer treatment. Receptors were obtained from a male donor at least 60 years old with stage II squamous cell lung carcinoma.

The gene calls are TRBV28 and TRBJ1-5; 8 nucleotides agree with TRBD1. CDR1 is MDHEN and CDR2 is SYDVKM in the germline V gene. The V segment lost 7 bases and the J segment 1 base; nucleotides outside the gene matches: 6. The CDR3 extends over 15 amino acids. The CDR3 nucleotides read TGTGCCAGCACCAAAACAGGGGGGAGCAATCAGCCCCAGCATTTT. Protein: CASTKTGGSNQPQHF.

This sequence joins TRBV27 and TRBJ2-1; D might be TRBD2 (5 bases). CDR1 is MNHEY and CDR2 is SMNVEV in the germline V gene (reference sequence). This CDR3 is built from 15 residues. Trimming left V 2 bases short and J 6 bases short, with 14 bases between. In nucleotides, the CDR3 is TGTGCCAGCAGTTTAGGAGGTAGCGCGACCAATGAGCAGTTCTTC. This sequence encodes CASSLGGSATNEQFF.

The chain employs TRBV9 and TRBJ2-3; tentatively, D is TRBD2 (6 bases). The CDR3 is 15 amino acids. V was clipped by 0 bases and J by 2 bases, with 10 bases between them. Germline V gene sequence: CDR1 SGDLS, CDR2 YYNGEE. CDR3 in amino acids: CASSVGSLATDTQYF. DNA of the CDR3: TGTGCCAGCAGCGTAGGCTCACTAGCCACAGATACGCAGTATTTT.

This clone was seen only once. The V call is TRBV4-1, the J call TRBJ2-5; 12 nucleotides align to TRBD2. Germline CDR1 is MGHRA and CDR2 is YSYEKL. With 0 bases clipped from V and 2 bases from J, the junction kept 13 bases outside the gene matches. The CDR3 consists of 20 residues. DNA of the CDR3: TGCGCCAGCAGCCAAGATCCTAGCGGGAGGGAGGAGGGGGGGCAAGAGACCCAGTACTTC. Protein product: CASSQDPSGREEGGQETQYF.

This chain connects TRBV19 to TRBJ2-5; D is possibly TRBD1 or TRBD2 (5 bases each). The V and J ends lost 3 bases and 4 bases respectively, with 18 bases between them. Looked up from germline, CDR1 is LNHDA and CDR2 is SQIVND (reference sequence). This CDR3 contains 16 residues. The CDR3 region has the DNA TGTGCCAGTAGTATCCCCGGGGCATCAGGGACAGAGACCCAGTACTTC. Translating it yields CASSIPGASGTETQYF. Drawing the rest from reference TRBV19 and TRBJ2-5, the complete variable domain is DGGITQSPKYLFRKEGQNVTLSCEQNLNHDAMYWYRQDPGQGLRLIYYSQIVNDFQKGDIAEGYSVSREKKESFPLTVTSAQKNPTAFYLCASSIPGASGTETQYFGPGTRLLVL.

J is TRBJ2-5 and V is TRBV27; 7 nucleotides agree with TRBD2. CDR3 length: 13 residues. Germline V gene sequence: CDR1 MNHEY, CDR2 SMNVEV (reference sequence). V gave up 4 bases and J gave up 7 bases; unmatched junction bases: 6. CDR3 protein: CASSSTSSGTQYF. The CDR3 DNA reads TGTGCCAGCAGTTCGACTAGCAGTGGGACCCAGTACTTC.

This clone appeared once. CDR3 region: CASKRNTEAFF. In nucleotides, the CDR3 is TGTGCCTCCAAACGGAACACTGAAGCTTTCTTT. The chain has TRBV6-1 and TRBJ1-1; D call uncertain. The CDR3 sequence is 11 residues long. The germline V and J ends were trimmed by 11 bases and 1 base, with 8 bases remaining between them. CDR1 MNHNS and CDR2 SASEGT come from the germline V gene.

The chain has TRBV19 and TRBJ2-1; D possibly corresponds to TRBD2 (9 bases). CDR3 length: 16 amino acids. CDR1 and CDR2 from the germline V gene are LNHDA and SQIVND (reference sequence). V lost 5 bases, J lost 8 bases, and 22 bases lay in between. Here the CDR3 reads CASSHSGSQQGDEQFF. In DNA, the CDR3 is TGTGCCAGTAGTCATAGCGGGAGTCAACAGGGGGATGAGCAGTTCTTC.

The chain links TRBV11-2 to TRBJ2-3, with TRBD1 matching over 10 bases. Germline lookup yields CDR1 SGHAT and CDR2 FQNNGV. V gave up 8 bases and J gave up 1 base; unmatched junction bases: 0. CDR3 length equals 13 residues. For the CDR3, the DNA is TGTGCCAGCGGGACAGGGGGCACAGATACGCAGTATTTT. As protein: CASGTGGTDTQYF.

The chain employs TRBV30 and TRBJ2-2; 7 nucleotides line up with TRBD2. V lost 0 bases and J lost 7; bases outside the gene matches: 5. Per germline, CDR1 GTSNPN and CDR2 SVGIG (reference sequence). The CDR3 contains 14 residues. As DNA, the CDR3 is TGTGCCTGGAGTGTTAAAGCGGGAATCGGGGAGCTGTTTTTT. Encoded protein: CAWSVKAGIGELFF.

This chain uses TRBV28 with TRBJ2-7; D is unresolved. Germline V lookup: CDR1 MDHEN, CDR2 SYDVKM. The CDR3 contains 11 residues. The ends were cut back, 8 bases at V and 3 bases at J, with 8 bases in the middle. CDR3 in amino acids: CASQTIYEQYF. In nucleotides, the CDR3 is TGTGCCAGCCAGACCATCTACGAGCAGTACTTC.

V usage is TRBV10-2 and J usage is TRBJ2-1, with 7 positions matching TRBD2. With 6 bases clipped from V and 6 bases from J, the junction kept 11 bases outside the gene matches. The CDR3 contains 15 residues. Germline CDR1 is WSHSY and CDR2 is SAAADI. The CDR3 loop reads CASRWEGTFVNEQFF. DNA of the CDR3: TGCGCCAGCAGATGGGAGGGAACCTTTGTCAATGAGCAGTTCTTC.

This chain links TRBV6-6 with TRBJ2-7; TRBD2 aligns across 10 bases. This CDR3 is built from 13 residues. CDR1 and CDR2 from the germline V gene are MNHNY and SVGAGI (reference sequence). V was pared by 10 bases and J by 3 bases, with 6 bases of the junction left unmatched. The CDR3 DNA reads as TGTGCCACCCAGCGGGAGGGCAACTACGAGCAGTACTTC. Its protein is CATQREGNYEQYF.

J is TRBJ2-1 and V is TRBV11-2; no firm D call. The CDR3 sequence is 12 residues long. V lost 1 base to trimming and J lost 4 bases, with 2 bases between them. Germline V gives CDR1 SGHAT, CDR2 FQNNGV. DNA for the CDR3: TGTGCCAGCAGCTTAGGGTACAATGAGCAGTTCTTC. Its translation is CASSLGYNEQFF.